The 29 T cell receptor beta chains below all came from one sample that was sequenced in a study of blood T cell repertoires in COVID-19. Clones were read by immunoSEQ multiplex PCR, and TCRdb kept only the in-frame ones, dropping some. The sample contains over 90,000 clones, 70% to 90% of which appear only once. Specimen: peripheral blood. These receptors came from a middle-aged man with active COVID-19.

The rearrangement uses TRBV28 and TRBJ1-2, with D possibly matching TRBD1 (5 bases). The germline gives CDR1 MDHEN, CDR2 SYDVKM. CDR3 length: 14 residues. Trimming left V 2 bases short and J 5 bases short, with 12 bases between. CDR3 loop: CASSLVQAQYGYTF. The CDR3 DNA follows: TGTGCCAGCAGTTTAGTACAGGCTCAGTATGGCTACACCTTC.

In regard to this clone: One base away lies a much larger clone, so this may be a sequencing read error. The sample has other DNA sequences that encode this CDR3 too. The chain recombines TRBV5-4 with TRBJ1-2, with TRBD1 as a possible D gene (6 bases). The CDR3 has 12 residues. From germline, CDR1 is SGHNT and CDR2 YYREEE (reference sequence). V lost 5 bases and J lost 5, with 10 bases in between. Here the CDR3 reads CASSSDSYGYTF. In DNA, the CDR3 is TGTGCCAGCAGTTCGGACAGTTATGGCTACACCTTC.

The gene calls are TRBV6-4 and TRBJ1-2; D unresolved. V was clipped by 0 bases and J by 5 bases, with 13 bases between them. CDR1 is MRHNA, CDR2 SNTAGT, per germline. The CDR3 runs 15 residues. The CDR3 nucleotides are TGTGCCAGCAGTGACTCCACAGAATCCACTTATGGCTACACCTTC. Protein: CASSDSTESTYGYTF.

The genes are TRBV7-2 and TRBJ2-3; 10 bases match TRBD2. In germline, CDR1 is SGHTA, CDR2 FQGNSA. The trim removed 0 bases at V and 2 bases at J, leaving 8 bases unmatched. The CDR3 extends over 18 amino acids. CDR3 amino acids: CASSLALLAGGFTDTQYF. CDR3 nucleotide sequence: TGTGCCAGCAGCTTAGCGTTATTAGCGGGGGGTTTCACAGATACGCAGTATTTT.

This clone was counted a few times. The chain uses TRBV5-1 and TRBJ1-4; 9 bases are shared with TRBD1. Germline loops: CDR1 SGHRS, CDR2 YFSETQ. The length of the CDR3 is 16 residues. Germline trimming cut 1 base from V and 5 bases from J; bases unmatched to any gene: 6. CDR3 coding DNA: TGCGCCAGCAGCTTGACATCTGGACAGGGGAATGAAAAACTGTTTTTT. It translates to CASSLTSGQGNEKLFF.

The J gene is TRBJ2-1, the V gene TRBV5-4; TRBD2 is a possible D gene (6 bases). Germline-derived CDR1 and CDR2 are SGHNT and YYREEE (reference sequence). The CDR3 extends over 16 amino acids. V was cut by 4 bases and J by 0 bases, with 14 bases left in between. In DNA form, the CDR3 reads TGTGCCAGCAGCCCGCCTGGGGGGTCCTCCTACAATGAGCAGTTCTTC. Translation: CASSPPGGSSYNEQFF.

The chain employs TRBV6-5 and TRBJ1-2; D perhaps matches TRBD1 (5 bases). Germline CDR1 reads MNHEY; CDR2 reads SVGAGI. The CDR3 consists of 12 residues. The V end lost 6 bases, the J end lost 2 bases, and 7 bases lay between the germline ends. In nucleotides, the CDR3 is TGTGCCAGCAGGGGGCTAAACTATGGCTACACCTTC. It specifies CASRGLNYGYTF.

This clone has more than one count but fewer than ten. The chain couples TRBV4-1 to TRBJ2-2, with D perhaps matching TRBD2 (5 bases). The CDR3 is 14 amino acids. Trimming shortened V by 1 base and J by 9 bases, and 12 bases separated the two germline ends. Per the germline V gene, CDR1 is MGHRA and CDR2 is YSYEKL. DNA of the CDR3: TGCGCCAGCAGCCAAGTCCCCGGGGTCCGGGAGCTGTTTTTT. This encodes CASSQVPGVRELFF.

The V and J genes are TRBV9 and TRBJ2-1; D unclear. The CDR3 has 11 residues. CDR1 and CDR2 (germline): SGDLS, YYNGEE. V lost 0 bases to trimming and J lost 10 bases, with 5 bases between them. CDR3 sequence: CASSVGEEQFF. Here the CDR3 DNA reads TGTGCCAGCAGCGTAGGAGAAGAGCAGTTCTTC.

The chain couples TRBV18 to TRBJ2-5, with TRBD1 as a possible D gene (5 bases). Germline loops: CDR1 KGHSH, CDR2 LQKENI. CDR3 length: 15 residues. Deletions cut 2 bases from V and 0 bases from J, with 10 bases between. In DNA form, the CDR3 reads TGTGCCAGCTCACCAAGGTGGACAAACCAAGAGACCCAGTACTTC. Its protein product is CASSPRWTNQETQYF.

This clone was seen only once. V and J are TRBV5-1 and TRBJ2-2, with 9 positions matching TRBD2. The CDR3 has 15 residues. Germline trimming cut 2 bases from V and 6 bases from J; bases unmatched to any gene: 5. Germline V gene lookup returns CDR1 SGHRS and CDR2 YFSETQ. The CDR3 coding sequence is TGCGCCAGCAGCTTTTCGCGGGGGGGCTCCGGGGAGCTGTTTTTT. Amino acid sequence: CASSFSRGGSGELFF.

This clone turned up a few times. V is TRBV2 and J is TRBJ1-5; tentatively, D is TRBD1 (6 bases). The germline CDR1 and CDR2 sequences are SNHLY and FYNNEI. This CDR3 is built from 14 residues. The V and J ends lost 6 bases and 3 bases respectively, with 12 bases between them. The CDR3 DNA sequence: TGTGCCAGCAGGCGCCGGGACATCAATCAGCCCCAGCATTTT. Translating it yields CASRRRDINQPQHF.

The chain couples TRBV6-5 to TRBJ2-7; TRBD2 is a possible D gene (6 bases). The V gene lost 2 bases and the J gene lost 9 bases, with 14 bases spanning the gap. This CDR3 is built from 13 residues. Germline V gene sequence: CDR1 MNHEY, CDR2 SVGAGI. The DNA for the CDR3 is TGTGCCAGCAGTTACGGAACCGGGACTCGGCAGTACTTC. Translating it yields CASSYGTGTRQYF.

The chain recombines TRBV7-9 with TRBJ2-6, with TRBD1 as a possible D gene (5 bases). The CDR3 is made up of 17 amino acids. Deletions cut 2 bases from V and 2 bases from J, with 13 bases between. Germline V gene sequence: CDR1 SEHNR, CDR2 FQNEAQ (reference sequence). The CDR3 nucleotides are TGTGCCAGCAGCTTACAGGGCTTGGTAGCTGGGGCCAACGTCCTGACTTTC. The encoded protein is CASSLQGLVAGANVLTF.

The chain joins TRBV5-4 to TRBJ2-4, with TRBD2 matching over 7 bases. Per the germline V gene, CDR1 is SGHNT and CDR2 is YYREEE (reference sequence). The trim removed 6 bases at V and 0 bases at J, leaving 3 bases unmatched. This CDR3 has 14 residues. The CDR3 protein is CASTSGIAKNIQYF. For the CDR3, the DNA is TGTGCCAGCACAAGCGGGATAGCCAAAAACATTCAGTACTTC.

This clone was seen just once. The chain uses TRBV27 and TRBJ2-7; 8 bases align to TRBD2. The germline V gene encodes CDR1 MNHEY and CDR2 SMNVEV (reference sequence). The CDR3 consists of 14 residues. The ends lost 6 bases at V and 7 bases at J; junction bases unmatched: 11. The CDR3: CASRVSGGRLEQYF. The CDR3 region has the DNA TGTGCCAGCAGAGTCAGCGGGGGCCGGTTGGAGCAGTACTTC.

The chain joins TRBV5-6 to TRBJ1-2, with D perhaps TRBD1 (6 bases). V lost 3 bases and J 7 bases, leaving 10 bases between the germline ends. The germline V gene encodes CDR1 SGHDT and CDR2 YYEEEE. The CDR3 runs to 12 residues. CDR3 residues: CASSSGQIGYTF. The CDR3 nucleotides are TGTGCCAGCAGCTCGGGACAAATTGGCTACACCTTC.

The chain links TRBV7-2 to TRBJ2-5, with TRBD1 matching 8 bases. The germline V gene encodes CDR1 SGHTA and CDR2 FQGNSA. V shed 5 bases, J shed 5 bases, and the junction held 10 bases outside the gene matches. The CDR3 is 15 residues long. CDR3 in amino acids: CASSLDDRGGETQYF. In DNA, the CDR3 is TGTGCCAGCAGCCTGGACGACAGGGGTGGGGAGACCCAGTACTTC.

This rearrangement joins TRBV19 to TRBJ1-6; D is perhaps TRBD1 (6 bases). The CDR3 extends over 14 amino acids. Germline CDR1 reads LNHDA; CDR2 reads SQIVND (reference sequence). Trimming took 3 bases from V and 5 from J, leaving 8 bases between them. The CDR3 region is CASSIRTDNSPLHF. DNA for the CDR3: TGTGCCAGTAGTATCAGGACAGATAATTCACCCCTCCACTTT.

J is TRBJ2-2 and V is TRBV6-1; no firm D call. Germline CDR1 MNHNS, CDR2 SASEGT. V lost 1 base, J lost 6 bases, and 15 bases lay in between. The CDR3 extends over 16 amino acids. The CDR3 coding sequence is TGTGCCAGCAGTGAAGGGCTGTATGGTTTCTCCGGGGAGCTGTTTTTT. Translation gives CASSEGLYGFSGELFF.

This chain uses TRBV19 with TRBJ1-2; the match to TRBD1 covers 12 bases. J lost 4 bases, V lost 6 bases, and 9 bases had no gene match. CDR1 LNHDA and CDR2 SQIVND come from the germline V gene (reference sequence). This CDR3 comprises 16 residues. The DNA for the CDR3 is TGTGCCAGTAGACCCCCCGGGACAGGGGGCAGCTATGGCTACACCTTC. Its translation: CASRPPGTGGSYGYTF. The full variable domain, its missing parts supplied by reference TRBV19 and TRBJ1-2, is DGGITQSPKYLFRKEGQNVTLSCEQNLNHDAMYWYRQDPGQGLRLIYYSQIVNDFQKGDIAEGYSVSREKKESFPLTVTSAQKNPTAFYLCASRPPGTGGSYGYTFGSGTRLTVV.

The chain uses TRBV11-2 and TRBJ2-7, with 8 bases lining up with TRBD1. V shed 5 bases, J shed 7 bases, and the junction held 16 bases outside the gene matches. The CDR3 runs to 16 residues. Germline CDR1 and CDR2: SGHAT and FQNNGV. CDR3 nucleotide sequence: TGTGCCAGCAGCCTCCCGGGGGTCGGGACAGGACGGGAGCAGTACTTC. This gives the protein CASSLPGVGTGREQYF. The full variable domain, completed using reference TRBV11-2 and TRBJ2-7, is EAGVAQSPRYKIIEKRQSVAFWCNPISGHATLYWYQQILGQGPKLLIQFQNNGVVDDSQLPKDRFSAERLKGVDSTLKIQPAKLEDSAVYLCASSLPGVGTGREQYFGPGTRLTVT.

The count of this clone is one. V is TRBV7-8 and J is TRBJ2-7; 9 positions match TRBD2. The CDR3 loop spans 18 amino acids. The junction had 14 bases not matched to a gene; V was cut back by 2 bases and J by 3 bases. Germline CDR1 is SGHVS and CDR2 is FQNEAQ. The CDR3 loop reads CASSLNQRGVRAHYEQYF. CDR3 sequence (DNA): TGTGCCAGCAGCTTAAACCAGCGGGGGGTCCGAGCCCACTACGAGCAGTACTTC.

The rearrangement links TRBV6-5 to TRBJ2-7, with D perhaps TRBD1 (6 bases). V was cut by 6 bases and J by 3 bases, with 18 bases left in between. Germline V gene data show CDR1 as MNHEY and CDR2 as SVGAGI. This CDR3 is built from 15 residues. CDR3 amino acids: CASSKGGVPLYEQYF. The CDR3 DNA sequence: TGTGCCAGCAGCAAAGGGGGAGTACCTCTCTACGAGCAGTACTTC.

This clone was seen a handful of times. V gene TRBV5-4 combines with J gene TRBJ1-6; D unclear. The germline gives CDR1 SGHNT, CDR2 YYREEE (reference sequence). The CDR3 runs to 13 residues. The ends were cut back, 4 bases at V and 14 bases at J, with 16 bases in the middle. The CDR3 DNA sequence: TGTGCCAGCAGCCCGCAGTGGAATGGAGCCCTCCACTTT. It specifies CASSPQWNGALHF.

This clone was observed once. The rearrangement links TRBV2 to TRBJ2-5; weak D call: TRBD1 (5 bases). Trimming shortened V by 6 bases and J by 3 bases, and 11 bases separated the two germline ends. This CDR3 is 13 amino acids long. Per germline, CDR1 SNHLY and CDR2 FYNNEI. The CDR3 sequence is CASRLGPKETQYF. The CDR3 bases are TGTGCCAGCAGGCTGGGGCCTAAAGAGACCCAGTACTTC.

V and J are TRBV6-5 and TRBJ1-4; D is unresolved. The CDR3 runs to 16 residues. The V gene lost 0 bases and the J gene lost 8 bases, with 16 bases spanning the gap. Germline V gene lookup returns CDR1 MNHEY and CDR2 SVGAGI. As DNA, the CDR3 is TGTGCCAGCAGTTACTCTCCCGGACTTAGTTCGGAAAAACTGTTTTTT. Translated, it gives CASSYSPGLSSEKLFF.

The rearrangement links TRBV21-1 to TRBJ1-1. TRBV21-1 is a pseudogene. The CDR3 is 9 residues long. As DNA, the CDR3 is TGTGCCACTCAGCGTGAGGCTTTCTTT. It specifies CATQREAFF.

This clone has a handful of counts. This chain connects TRBV14 to TRBJ1-2; 9 bases agree with TRBD1. V lost 1 base, J lost 8 bases, and 11 bases stayed unmatched. Germline values: CDR1 SGHDN, CDR2 FVKESK. This CDR3 comprises 16 residues. For the CDR3, the DNA is TGTGCCAGCAGCCAAGCGTTACTGACAGGGGGGACGGGCTACACCTTC. This gives the protein CASSQALLTGGTGYTF.